Listed below are T cell receptor beta chains from one sample, sequenced in a study of human T cells and chemical hapten exposure. A single record per CDR3 protein comes from TCRdb applying MiXCR to the RACE reads. The table lists roughly 200,000 distinct CDR3 sequences, under 30% of them singletons. Sequenced material: whole blood, taken in connection with sensitization to the hapten diphenylcyclopropenone (DPC). These receptors all stem from a woman in her thirties or forties with alopecia areata. Some clones in this sample may be carry-over from other donors' samples. The CDR3 runs from the conserved cysteine through the conserved F or W. The order of the fields is CDR3 DNA, CDR3 protein, V gene, D gene, J gene, clone size. The D gene is left open where the match is weak. Clone size is shown for a subset of rows, as once, few, many or a class of expanded clone.

CDR3nt: TGCAGTGCTAGTGGGCGGGGGCTTGAAGAGCAGTTCTTC
CDR3aa: CSASGRGLEEQFF
v_gene: TRBV20-1
d_gene: -
j_gene: TRBJ2-1
abundance: few

CDR3nt: TGTGCCAGCAGTTACGCGGGAGGGGTGGTAGGCAATGAGCAGTTCTTC
CDR3aa: CASSYAGGVVGNEQFF
v_gene: TRBV6-5
d_gene: TRBD2
j_gene: TRBJ2-1
abundance: -

CDR3nt: TGTGCCAGCAGTTTCGGCACAAAAGAGACCCAGTACTTC
CDR3aa: CASSFGTKETQYF
v_gene: TRBV6-5
d_gene: -
j_gene: TRBJ2-5
abundance: -

CDR3nt: TGCAGCGTTGGACAGGGGGCGTTGAATGAGCAGTTCTTC
CDR3aa: CSVGQGALNEQFF
v_gene: TRBV29-1
d_gene: TRBD1
j_gene: TRBJ2-1
abundance: many

CDR3nt: TGCAGTGCCCCCCGGGCAGATACGCAGTATTTT
CDR3aa: CSAPRADTQYF
v_gene: TRBV20-1
d_gene: -
j_gene: TRBJ2-3
abundance: few

CDR3nt: TGTGCCAGCACAGACCCCGGGACAGAGATATACGAGCAGTACTTC
CDR3aa: CASTDPGTEIYEQYF
v_gene: TRBV2
d_gene: TRBD1
j_gene: TRBJ2-7
abundance: -

CDR3nt: TGTGCCAGCACCAGGGCAGGGGGCGCCTATGGCTACACCTTC
CDR3aa: CASTRAGGAYGYTF
v_gene: TRBV7-2
d_gene: TRBD1
j_gene: TRBJ1-2
abundance: -

CDR3nt: TGCGCCAGCAGTATTAGCGGGACCTACGAGCAGTACTTC
CDR3aa: CASSISGTYEQYF
v_gene: TRBV5-1
d_gene: TRBD2
j_gene: TRBJ2-7
abundance: few

CDR3nt: TGTGCCAGCAGCCTAGCGTCTAGAGCGAGCAATGAGCAGTTCTTC
CDR3aa: CASSLASRASNEQFF
v_gene: TRBV7-9
d_gene: -
j_gene: TRBJ2-1
abundance: -

CDR3nt: TGTGCCACCAGCGTCTTGACAGTCGGGGGTGAGCTGTTTTTT
CDR3aa: CATSVLTVGGELFF
v_gene: TRBV15
d_gene: -
j_gene: TRBJ2-2
abundance: many

CDR3nt: TGTGCCAGCAGTGGGGGGGGAGGGGCCCACTACGAGCAGTACTTC
CDR3aa: CASSGGGGAHYEQYF
v_gene: TRBV9
d_gene: TRBD2
j_gene: TRBJ2-7
abundance: -

CDR3nt: TGTGCCAGCAGTTTAACCCCGGGACAGGGGGACTATGGCTACACCTTC
CDR3aa: CASSLTPGQGDYGYTF
v_gene: TRBV28
d_gene: TRBD1
j_gene: TRBJ1-2
abundance: -

CDR3nt: TGTGCCAGCAGCTCGGACTCCGGGACCCAGTACTTC
CDR3aa: CASSSDSGTQYF
v_gene: TRBV7-2
d_gene: -
j_gene: TRBJ2-5
abundance: -

CDR3nt: TGTGCCATCAGACCGATCACCGGGGAGCTGTTTTTT
CDR3aa: CAIRPITGELFF
v_gene: TRBV10-3
d_gene: -
j_gene: TRBJ2-2
abundance: -